At least ten counts were recorded for the clone carrying this TCR beta chain. The antigen remains unidentified. This sample stems from a study of neurological immune-mediated disorders. Whole-study findings and limits: None of the CDR3 amino acid sequences of expanded clones were shared across subjects, and this suggested private repertoires in all groups. The most TCR clonal expansion was seen in HTLV-1-associated myelopathy, whereas the least was seen in multiple sclerosis, below the level in healthy controls.

CDR3 length: 14 amino acids. Trimming removed 0 bases from V and 11 bases from J; junction bases left unmatched: 10. Germline V gene lookup returns CDR1 SQVTM and CDR2 ANQGSEA. From the 5' RACE reads, TCRdb called clonotypes with MiXCR, one entry per CDR3 protein. The sample lists approximately 100,000 distinct CDR3 sequences, 3.5% occurring once. This receptor was identified in a woman between 18 and 29 years old with multiple sclerosis. The chain joins TRBV29-1 to TRBJ2-3, with 8 bases aligning to TRBD1. The sequenced sample consisted of PBMCs. CDR3 residues: CSVEEVGQEIGQYF. The CDR3 coding sequence is TGCAGCGTTGAAGAGGTGGGACAGGAAATCGGGCAGTATTTT.